This T cell receptor beta chain was retrieved from a study of control samples from healthy donors and cancer patients. Trimming took 1 base from V and 0 from J, leaving 11 bases between them. CDR1 and CDR2 (germline): SGHDT, YYEEEE. CDR3 length equals 16 residues. Sequenced by immunoSEQ multiplex PCR; TCRdb stores in-frame clones only, minus some. The sample has approximately 120,000 clones, over 75% seen once; the top ten hold 3.5% to 4.5%. The specimen was blood. The chain links TRBV5-6 to TRBJ2-4; D ambiguous. The TCR originated in a human donor in good health. The donor label of this sample is uncertain. CDR3 nucleotide sequence: TGTGCCAGCAGCTTGATCGACCTTATAGCCAAAAACATTCAGTACTTC. Translated, it gives CASSLIDLIAKNIQYF.